The entry that follows covers one TCR beta chain sequence. V was clipped by 0 bases and J by 0 bases, with 19 bases between them. The CDR3 has 19 amino acids. Per the germline V gene, CDR1 is SGHTA and CDR2 is FQGNSA. The sample is drawn from a study of shared clonotypes between healthy human individuals. Generated by immunoSEQ multiplex PCR, the TCRdb table keeps only in-frame clones and is missing some. The sample holds 2.5 million or so clones, over 85% seen once. The receptor comes from a young man in good health. Sample: naive CD4+ T cells sorted from blood. Subset specified: CD45RA+ positively selected. This sequence joins TRBV7-2 and TRBJ2-3, with D possibly being TRBD1 or TRBD2 (6 bases each). Written as DNA, the CDR3 is TGTGCCAGCAGCTTAGCGCTATGGGGGGCGGGGCCTAGCACAGATACGCAGTATTTT. It specifies CASSLALWGAGPSTDTQYF. The full variable domain, completed using reference TRBV7-2 and TRBJ2-3, is GAGVSQSPSNKVTEKGKDVELRCDPISGHTALYWYRQSLGQGLEFLIYFQGNSAPDKSGLPSDRFSAERTGGSVSTLTIQRTQQEDSAVYLCASSLALWGAGPSTDTQYFGPGTRLTVL.